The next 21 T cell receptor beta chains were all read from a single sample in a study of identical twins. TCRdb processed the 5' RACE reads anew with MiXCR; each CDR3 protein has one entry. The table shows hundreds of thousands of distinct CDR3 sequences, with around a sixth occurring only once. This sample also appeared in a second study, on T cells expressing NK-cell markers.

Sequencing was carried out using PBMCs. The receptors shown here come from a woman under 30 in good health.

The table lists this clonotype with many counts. The CDR3 loop reads CASSLPNYGYTF. The CDR3 region has the DNA TGTGCCAGCAGTTTACCTAACTATGGCTACACCTTC. This rearrangement joins TRBV12-3 or TRBV12-4 to TRBJ1-2; D is uncertain. Trimming removed 2 bases at V and 0 bases at J, with 1 base between. The CDR3 has 12 residues.

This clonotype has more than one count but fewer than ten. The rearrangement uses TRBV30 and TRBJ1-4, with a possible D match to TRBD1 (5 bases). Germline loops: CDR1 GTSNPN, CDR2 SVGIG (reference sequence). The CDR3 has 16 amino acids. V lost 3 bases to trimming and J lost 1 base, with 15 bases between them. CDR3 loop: CAWRRGPKGTNEKLFF. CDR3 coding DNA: TGTGCCTGGAGGAGGGGCCCCAAGGGAACTAATGAAAAACTGTTTTTT.

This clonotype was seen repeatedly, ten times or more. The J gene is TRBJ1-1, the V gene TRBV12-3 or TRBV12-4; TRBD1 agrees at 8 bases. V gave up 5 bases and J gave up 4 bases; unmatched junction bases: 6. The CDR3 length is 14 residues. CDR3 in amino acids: CASSRTGISTEAFF. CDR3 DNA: TGTGCCAGCAGTAGGACAGGGATTAGCACTGAAGCTTTCTTT.

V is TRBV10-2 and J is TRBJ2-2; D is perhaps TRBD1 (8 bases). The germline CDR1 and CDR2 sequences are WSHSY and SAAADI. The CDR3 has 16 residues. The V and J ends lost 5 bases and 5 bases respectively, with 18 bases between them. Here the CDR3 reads CASSSTDRGGTGELFF. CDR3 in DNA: TGCGCCAGCAGTAGTACCGACAGGGGAGGGACCGGGGAGCTGTTTTTT.

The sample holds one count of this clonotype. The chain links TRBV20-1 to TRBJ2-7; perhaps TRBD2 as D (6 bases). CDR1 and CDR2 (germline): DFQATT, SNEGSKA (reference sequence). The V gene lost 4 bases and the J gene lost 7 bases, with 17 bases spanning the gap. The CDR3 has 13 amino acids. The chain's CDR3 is CSATSDNNGEQYF. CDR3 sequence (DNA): TGCAGTGCTACTAGCGACAACAACGGGGAGCAGTACTTC.

CDR3 amino acids: CSASHRRTSGGLSYNEQFF. CDR3 bases: TGCAGTGCTTCTCATCGCAGGACTAGCGGGGGACTATCCTACAATGAGCAGTTCTTC. The chain joins TRBV20-1 to TRBJ2-1; 13 bases match TRBD2. V was pared by 5 bases and J by 1 base, with 14 bases of the junction left unmatched. Germline CDR1 is DFQATT and CDR2 is SNEGSKA (reference sequence). The CDR3 sequence is 19 residues long.

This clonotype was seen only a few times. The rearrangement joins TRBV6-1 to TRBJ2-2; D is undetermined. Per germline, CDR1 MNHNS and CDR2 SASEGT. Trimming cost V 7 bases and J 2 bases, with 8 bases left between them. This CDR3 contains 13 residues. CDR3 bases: TGTGCCAGCATCTCTCGAAACACCGGGGAGCTGTTTTTT. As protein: CASISRNTGELFF.

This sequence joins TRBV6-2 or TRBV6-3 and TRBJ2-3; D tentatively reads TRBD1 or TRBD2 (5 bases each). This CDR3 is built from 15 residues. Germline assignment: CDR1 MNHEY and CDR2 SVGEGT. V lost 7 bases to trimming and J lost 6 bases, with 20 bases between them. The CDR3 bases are TGTGCCAGCACCCGCCCCAGGGAGTTGTTTGATACGCAGTATTTT. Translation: CASTRPRELFDTQYF.

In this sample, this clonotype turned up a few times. The CDR3 DNA reads TGTGCCAGCAGGCAACGGGAGGGCCGGATAAATGAGCAGTTCTTC. Translation: CASRQREGRINEQFF. The chain recombines TRBV6-1 with TRBJ2-1; TRBD2 matches 8 bases. Germline CDR1 and CDR2: MNHNS and SASEGT. This CDR3 comprises 15 residues. With 6 bases clipped from V and 7 bases from J, the junction kept 11 bases outside the gene matches.

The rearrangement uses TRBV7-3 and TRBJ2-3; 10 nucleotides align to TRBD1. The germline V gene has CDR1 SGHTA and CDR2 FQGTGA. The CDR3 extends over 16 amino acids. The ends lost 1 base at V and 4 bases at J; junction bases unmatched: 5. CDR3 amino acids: CASSLRGQGIADTQYF. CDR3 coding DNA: TGTGCCAGCAGCTTAAGGGGACAGGGGATCGCAGATACGCAGTATTTT.

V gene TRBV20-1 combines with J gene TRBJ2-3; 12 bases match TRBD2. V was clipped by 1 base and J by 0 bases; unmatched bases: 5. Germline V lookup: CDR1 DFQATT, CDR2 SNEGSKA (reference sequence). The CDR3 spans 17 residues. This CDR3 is CSARVPTSGSSTDTQYF. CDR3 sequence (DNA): TGCAGTGCTAGAGTCCCGACTAGCGGGAGTAGCACAGATACGCAGTATTTT.

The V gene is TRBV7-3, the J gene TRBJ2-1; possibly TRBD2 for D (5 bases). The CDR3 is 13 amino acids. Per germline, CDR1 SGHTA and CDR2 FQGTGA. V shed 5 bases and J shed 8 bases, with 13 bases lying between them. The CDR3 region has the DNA TGTGCCAGCAGCCCCGACGGGGTCTATGAGCAGTTCTTC. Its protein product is CASSPDGVYEQFF.

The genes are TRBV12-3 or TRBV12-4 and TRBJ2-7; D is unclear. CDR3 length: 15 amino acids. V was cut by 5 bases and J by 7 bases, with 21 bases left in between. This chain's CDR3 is CASSTQAALSREQYF. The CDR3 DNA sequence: TGTGCCAGCAGTACCCAGGCGGCCCTATCGAGGGAGCAGTACTTC.

The DNA of the CDR3 is TGCAGTGCTAGCAAGGGGTCGCGATGGAATGAGCAGTTCTTC. As protein: CSASKGSRWNEQFF. This chain links TRBV20-1 with TRBJ2-1, with a tentative D call TRBD1 (5 bases). Germline CDR1 is DFQATT and CDR2 is SNEGSKA (reference sequence). This CDR3 spans 14 amino acids. The V end was cut by 3 bases, the J end by 7 bases, with 16 bases between.

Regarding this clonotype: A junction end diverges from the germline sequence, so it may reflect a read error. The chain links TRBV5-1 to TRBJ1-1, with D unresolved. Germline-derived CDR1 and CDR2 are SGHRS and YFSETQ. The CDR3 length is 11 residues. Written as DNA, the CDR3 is TGCTCCAGCAGCTTGGGTCCGGAAGCTTTCTTT. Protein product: CSSSLGPEAFF.

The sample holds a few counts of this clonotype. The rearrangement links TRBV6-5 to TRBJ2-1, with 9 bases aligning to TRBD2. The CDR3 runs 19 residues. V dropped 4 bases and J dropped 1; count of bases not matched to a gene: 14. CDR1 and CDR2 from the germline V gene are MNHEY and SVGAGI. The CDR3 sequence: CASSSRGPCGGASYNEQFF. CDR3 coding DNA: TGTGCCAGCAGTTCTCGGGGCCCTTGCGGGGGGGCGTCCTACAATGAGCAGTTCTTC.

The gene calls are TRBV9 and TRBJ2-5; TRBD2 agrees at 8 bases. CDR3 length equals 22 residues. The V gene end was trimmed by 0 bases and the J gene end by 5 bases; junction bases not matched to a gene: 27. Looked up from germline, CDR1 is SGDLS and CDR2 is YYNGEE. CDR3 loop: CASSVAYQGQNFLEREQETQYF. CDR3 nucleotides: TGTGCCAGCAGCGTAGCATACCAAGGCCAGAATTTCCTTGAGCGGGAGCAGGAGACCCAGTACTTC.

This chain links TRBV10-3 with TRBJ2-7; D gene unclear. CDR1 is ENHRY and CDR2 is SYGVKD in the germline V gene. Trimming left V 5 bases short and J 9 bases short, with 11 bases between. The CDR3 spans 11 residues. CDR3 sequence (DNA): TGTGCCATCAGTATGACCGGTCCGCAGTACTTC. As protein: CAISMTGPQYF.

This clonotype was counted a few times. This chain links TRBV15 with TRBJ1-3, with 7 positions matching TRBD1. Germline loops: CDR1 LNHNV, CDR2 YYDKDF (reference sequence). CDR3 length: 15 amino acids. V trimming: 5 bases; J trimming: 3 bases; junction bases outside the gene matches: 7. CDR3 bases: TGTGCCACCAGCGAAAACAGGGGCCTTGGAAACACCATATATTTT. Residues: CATSENRGLGNTIYF.

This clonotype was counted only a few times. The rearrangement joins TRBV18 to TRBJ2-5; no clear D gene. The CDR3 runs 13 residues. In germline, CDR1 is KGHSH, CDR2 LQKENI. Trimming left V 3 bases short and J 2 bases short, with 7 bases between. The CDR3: CASSPQDQETQYF. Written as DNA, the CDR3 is TGTGCCAGCTCACCGCAGGATCAAGAGACCCAGTACTTC.

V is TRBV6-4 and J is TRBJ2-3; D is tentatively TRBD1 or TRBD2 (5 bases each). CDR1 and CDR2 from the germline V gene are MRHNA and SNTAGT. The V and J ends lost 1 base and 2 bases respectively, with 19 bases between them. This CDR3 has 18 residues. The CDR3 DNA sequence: TGTGCCAGCAGTGACTGGCCACTTGGGGGATCTCCCACAGATACGCAGTATTTT. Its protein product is CASSDWPLGGSPTDTQYF.